Listed here are 18 T cell receptor beta chains from one sample, sequenced in a study of beta chain features in type 1 diabetes. As every portion of the isolated RNA was reverse transcribed, the sequencing read expressed TCRB transcripts. Profiled with immunoSEQ multiplex PCR; TCRdb holds only in-frame clones, not every one. The sample holds roughly 450,000 clones; about 14% are singletons and the top ten take approximately 0.035%. The sample comprised naive CD4+ T cells from blood. These receptors were taken from a man aged 25-40 years in good health.

This clone has just a few counts. The V and J genes are TRBV9 and TRBJ2-2, with a tentative D call TRBD1 (6 bases). In germline, CDR1 is SGDLS, CDR2 YYNGEE. This CDR3 region has 13 residues. Trimming cost V 7 bases and J 6 bases, with 13 bases left between them. The CDR3 here is CASSTGMAGELFF. CDR3 in DNA: TGTGCCAGCTCCACAGGGATGGCCGGGGAGCTGTTTTTT.

The chain recombines TRBV6-5 with TRBJ1-1; D not certain. The CDR3 covers 12 residues. The V end lost 8 bases, the J end lost 4 bases, and 11 bases lay between the germline ends. Germline CDR1 reads MNHEY; CDR2 reads SVGAGI. The CDR3 is CASGKGSTEAFF. In DNA, the CDR3 is TGTGCCAGCGGAAAGGGTTCCACTGAAGCTTTCTTT.

The chain couples TRBV7-2 to TRBJ2-2; 10 bases are shared with TRBD1. This CDR3 spans 15 amino acids. Unmatched junction bases numbered 8, after V lost 7 bases and J lost 6 bases. Germline CDR1 SGHTA, CDR2 FQGNSA. The CDR3 DNA reads TGTGCCAGCAACCGACAGGGGGCGGAAGCCGGGGAGCTGTTTTTT. Translating gives CASNRQGAEAGELFF.

This clone was found a few times. The J gene is TRBJ2-5, the V gene TRBV5-1, with a possible D match to TRBD1 (6 bases). The V end was cut by 4 bases, the J end by 3 bases, with 13 bases between. Germline assignment: CDR1 SGHRS and CDR2 YFSETQ. The CDR3 is 14 residues long. As DNA, the CDR3 is TGCGCCAGCAGCCATACAGGGTTCGAAGAGACCCAGTACTTC. This gives the protein CASSHTGFEETQYF. The full variable domain, its missing parts supplied by reference TRBV5-1 and TRBJ2-5, is KAGVTQTPRYLIKTRGQQVTLSCSPISGHRSVSWYQQTPGQGLQFLFEYFSETQRNKGNFPGRFSGRQFSNSRSEMNVSTLELGDSALYLCASSHTGFEETQYFGPGTRLLVL.

The chain is built from TRBV10-3 and TRBJ2-3; D unresolved. The CDR3 is made up of 13 amino acids. Germline V gene lookup returns CDR1 ENHRY and CDR2 SYGVKD. The V gene lost 6 bases and the J gene lost 2 bases, with 9 bases spanning the gap. This CDR3 reads CAIRGSSTDTQYF. CDR3 coding DNA: TGTGCCATCAGGGGGTCCTCCACAGATACGCAGTATTTT.

This sequence joins TRBV30 and TRBJ2-6; D tentatively reads TRBD1 or TRBD2 (5 bases each). The germline V and J ends were trimmed by 0 bases and 1 base, with 13 bases remaining between them. The CDR3 has 17 residues. Germline lookup yields CDR1 GTSNPN and CDR2 SVGIG (reference sequence). CDR3 protein: CAWSVGRGASGANVLTF. The CDR3 DNA follows: TGTGCCTGGAGTGTTGGTAGGGGAGCATCTGGGGCCAACGTCCTGACTTTC.

This clone was detected a few times. V usage is TRBV20-1 and J usage is TRBJ1-4; unclear D gene. V was trimmed by 3 bases and J by 8 bases, leaving 7 bases between them. The CDR3 runs 11 residues. The germline V gene has CDR1 DFQATT and CDR2 SNEGSKA (reference sequence). The CDR3 sequence is CSASRIEKLFF. Written as DNA, the CDR3 is TGCAGTGCTAGCAGGATCGAAAAACTGTTTTTT.

The gene calls are TRBV11-2 and TRBJ2-7, with unresolved D. The CDR3 is 11 amino acids. V shed 3 bases and J shed 7 bases, with 7 bases lying between them. The germline CDR1 and CDR2 sequences are SGHAT and FQNNGV. CDR3 nucleotides: TGTGCCAGCAGCTTTTCGGTGGAGCAGTACGTC. Translating it yields CASSFSVEQYV.

The chain recombines TRBV2 with TRBJ1-2; D gene ambiguous. The germline CDR1 and CDR2 sequences are SNHLY and FYNNEI. The CDR3 has 13 amino acids. V was clipped by 1 base and J by 8 bases, with 11 bases between them. CDR3 sequence: CASSEGAVHGYTF. CDR3 DNA: TGTGCCAGCAGTGAAGGGGCAGTTCACGGCTACACCTTC.

The chain has TRBV4-1 and TRBJ2-4; D uncertain. V shed 1 base and J shed 8 bases, with 9 bases lying between them. Germline lookup yields CDR1 MGHRA and CDR2 YSYEKL. The CDR3 totals 13 residues. DNA of the CDR3: TGCGCCAGCAGCCAAGTCGTTAAGGACATTCAGTACTTC. Translated, it gives CASSQVVKDIQYF.

This clone was counted only a few times. J is TRBJ2-7 and V is TRBV29-1; weak D call: TRBD2 (6 bases). Germline values: CDR1 SQVTM, CDR2 ANQGSEA. Trimming took 3 bases from V and 7 from J, leaving 16 bases between them. The CDR3 consists of 13 residues. The CDR3 here is CSVDARGSGEQYF. Written as DNA, the CDR3 is TGCAGCGTTGATGCCCGGGGGTCGGGGGAGCAGTACTTC.

This chain connects TRBV7-9 to TRBJ2-1, with 7 bases lining up with TRBD1. The CDR3 sequence is 15 residues long. V gave up 5 bases and J gave up 1 base; unmatched junction bases: 5. Germline lookup yields CDR1 SEHNR and CDR2 FQNEAQ (reference sequence). The CDR3 spells CASSVDRASYNEQFF. In DNA, the CDR3 is TGTGCCAGCAGCGTAGACAGGGCGTCCTACAATGAGCAGTTCTTC.

Turning to this clone: The sample carries other DNA sequences with the same CDR3. This chain links TRBV7-9 with TRBJ1-1; D gene unclear. CDR3 length: 9 amino acids. V shed 4 bases and J shed 8 bases, with 2 bases lying between them. Per germline, CDR1 SEHNR and CDR2 FQNEAQ (reference sequence). CDR3 residues: CASSSEAFF. Written as DNA, the CDR3 is TGTGCCAGCAGCTCCGAAGCTTTCTTT.

With respect to this clone: At one boundary the junction diverges from the germline segment, which might be a read error. CDR3 bases: TGTGCCACCAGCAGGCCTCTGCAAACAGGGGGCGCTTACTATGGCTACACCTTC. Its translation: CATSRPLQTGGAYYGYTF. V usage is TRBV9 and J usage is TRBJ1-2; TRBD1 aligns across 9 bases. Germline CDR1 is SGDLS and CDR2 is YYNGEE. The CDR3 consists of 18 residues.

The rearrangement uses TRBV2 and TRBJ1-2; D is possibly TRBD1 (6 bases). CDR1 and CDR2 from the germline V gene are SNHLY and FYNNEI. The CDR3 runs to 15 residues. The V end lost 2 bases, the J end lost 4 bases, and 14 bases lay between the germline ends. The CDR3 is CASSELAGAVYGYTF. The DNA of the CDR3 is TGTGCCAGCAGTGAACTGGCAGGGGCCGTCTATGGCTACACCTTC. Full variable domain (rest looked up from reference TRBV2 and TRBJ1-2): EPEVTQTPSHQVTQMGQEVILRCVPISNHLYFYWYRQILGQKVEFLVSFYNNEISEKSEIFDDQFSVERPDGSNFTLKIRSTKLEDSAMYFCASSELAGAVYGYTFGSGTRLTVV.

The chain couples TRBV29-1 to TRBJ1-1; D is ambiguous. Trimming took 4 bases from V and 4 from J, leaving 10 bases between them. This CDR3 region has 12 residues. The germline V gene has CDR1 SQVTM and CDR2 ANQGSEA. In DNA form, the CDR3 reads TGCAGCGTTGCACGATTGGGCACTGAAGCTTTCTTT. Translating gives CSVARLGTEAFF. The full variable domain, completed using reference TRBV29-1 and TRBJ1-1, is SAVISQKPSRDICQRGTSLTIQCQVDSQVTMMFWYRQQPGQSLTLIATANQGSEATYESGFVIDKFPISRPNLTFSTLTVSNMSPEDSSIYLCSVARLGTEAFFGQGTRLTVV.

This clone was counted a few times. This chain links TRBV5-1 with TRBJ2-7; 10 bases are shared with TRBD1. This CDR3 has 15 residues. Trimming at V came to 4 bases and at J to 4 bases, leaving 8 bases not matched to a gene. Germline V lookup: CDR1 SGHRS, CDR2 YFSETQ. The CDR3 DNA reads TGCGCCAGCAGCCCCAGACAGGGGGCAGGATACGAGCAGTACTTC. Protein sequence: CASSPRQGAGYEQYF.

The V call is TRBV18, the J call TRBJ2-7, with TRBD1 matching 10 bases. The junction had 5 bases not matched to a gene; V was cut back by 3 bases and J by 6 bases. The CDR3 has 14 residues. Germline lookup yields CDR1 KGHSH and CDR2 LQKENI. CDR3 region: CASSPMRTGGEQYV. In nucleotides, the CDR3 is TGTGCCAGCTCACCTATGAGGACAGGGGGCGAGCAGTACGTC.